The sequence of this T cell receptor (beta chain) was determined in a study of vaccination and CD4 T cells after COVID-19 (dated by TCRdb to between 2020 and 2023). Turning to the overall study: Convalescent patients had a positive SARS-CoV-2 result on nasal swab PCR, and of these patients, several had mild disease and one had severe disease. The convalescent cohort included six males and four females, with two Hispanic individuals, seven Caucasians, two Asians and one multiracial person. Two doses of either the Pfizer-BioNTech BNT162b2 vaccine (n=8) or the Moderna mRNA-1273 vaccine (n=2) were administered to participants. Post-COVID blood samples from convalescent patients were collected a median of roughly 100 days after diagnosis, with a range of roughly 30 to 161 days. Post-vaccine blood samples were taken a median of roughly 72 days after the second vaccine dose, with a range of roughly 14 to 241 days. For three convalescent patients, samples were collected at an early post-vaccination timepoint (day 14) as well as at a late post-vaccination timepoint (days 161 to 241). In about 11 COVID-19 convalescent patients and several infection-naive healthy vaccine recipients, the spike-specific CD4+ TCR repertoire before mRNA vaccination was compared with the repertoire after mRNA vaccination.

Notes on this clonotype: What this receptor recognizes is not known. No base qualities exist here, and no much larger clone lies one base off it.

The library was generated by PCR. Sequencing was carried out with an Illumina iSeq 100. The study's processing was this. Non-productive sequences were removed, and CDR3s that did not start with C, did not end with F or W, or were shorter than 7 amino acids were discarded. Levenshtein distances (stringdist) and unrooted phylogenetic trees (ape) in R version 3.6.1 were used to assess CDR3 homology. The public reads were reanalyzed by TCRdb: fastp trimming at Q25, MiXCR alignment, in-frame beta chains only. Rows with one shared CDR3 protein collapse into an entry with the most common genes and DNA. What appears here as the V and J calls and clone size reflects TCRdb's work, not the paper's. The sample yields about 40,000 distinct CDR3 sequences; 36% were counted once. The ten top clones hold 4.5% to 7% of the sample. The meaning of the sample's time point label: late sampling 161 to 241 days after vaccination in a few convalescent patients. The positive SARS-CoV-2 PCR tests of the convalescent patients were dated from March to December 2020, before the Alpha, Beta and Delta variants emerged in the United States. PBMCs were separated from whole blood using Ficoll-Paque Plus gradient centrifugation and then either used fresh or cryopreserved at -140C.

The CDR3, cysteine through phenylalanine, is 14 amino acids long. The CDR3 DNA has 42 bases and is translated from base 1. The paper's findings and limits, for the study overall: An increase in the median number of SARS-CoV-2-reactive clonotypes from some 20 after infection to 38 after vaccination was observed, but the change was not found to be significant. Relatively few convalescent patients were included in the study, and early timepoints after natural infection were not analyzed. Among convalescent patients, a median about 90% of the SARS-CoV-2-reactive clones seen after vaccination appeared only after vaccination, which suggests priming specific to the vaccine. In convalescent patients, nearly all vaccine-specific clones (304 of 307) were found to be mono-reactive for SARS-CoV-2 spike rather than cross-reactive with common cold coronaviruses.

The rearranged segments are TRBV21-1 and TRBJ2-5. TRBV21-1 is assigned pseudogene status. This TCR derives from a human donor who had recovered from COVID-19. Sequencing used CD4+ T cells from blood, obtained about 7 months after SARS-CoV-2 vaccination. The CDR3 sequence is CASSQAETRETQYF. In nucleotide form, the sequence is TGTGCCAGCAGCCAAGCGGAGACCAGGGAGACCCAGTACTTC.